This T cell receptor (beta chain) appears in the sequencing data of a study of beta chain features in type 1 diabetes. At the level of the study: On cell yields, gender and age, patients and healthy donors were similar.

The CDR3 loop spans 13 amino acids. CDR1 is MNHEY, CDR2 SMNVEV, per germline (reference sequence). Unmatched junction bases numbered 5, after V lost 4 bases and J lost 7 bases. Every isolated RNA sample was fully reverse transcribed, so sequencing captured expressed TCRB transcripts. Profiled with immunoSEQ multiplex PCR; TCRdb holds only in-frame clones, not every one. Of some 99,000 clones listed, 30% to 40% are singletons. Populations isolated by sorting all had purity greater than 95%. V usage is TRBV27 and J usage is TRBJ2-7, with 9 bases aligning to TRBD1. Material: stem cell memory CD4+ T cells from blood. The TCR was taken from a woman between 18 and 29 years old in good health. The CDR3 loop reads CASSYGTGREQYF. CDR3 bases: TGTGCCAGCAGTTACGGGACAGGGAGGGAGCAGTACTTC.